One and the same sample provided the 18 T cell receptor beta chains below, sequenced in a study of cytomegalovirus exposure and HLA in healthy donors (dated by TCRdb to between 2016 and 2019). The library was produced with the immunoSEQ multiplex PCR assay. For the multiplex PCR, a mixture combining 60 forward primers for TCR Vbeta segments and 13 reverse primers for TCR Jbeta segments was used. Held by TCRdb, this immuneACCESS table contains in-frame sequences only and omits some clones. Under half of the omission traces to an unresolved V gene where checked; the cause of the rest is unknown. The sample profile shows roughly 63,000 clones; approximately 75% of them were found once. In total, the top ten clones hold 20% to 25% of the sample. The sequenced material came from PBMCs. These receptors all come from a man aged 45-65 years in good health and CMV-seropositive.

The chain links TRBV28 to TRBJ2-1, with 10 bases aligning to TRBD1. This CDR3 contains 21 residues. Trimming removed 4 bases from V and 3 bases from J; junction bases left unmatched: 21. The V gene's germline CDR1 is MDHEN and CDR2 SYDVKM. Written as DNA, the CDR3 is TGTGCCAGCAGTTGGGTTCTTATGGGACAGGGGTCACGGCAGGACTACAATGAGCAGTTCTTC. This translates into CASSWVLMGQGSRQDYNEQFF.

This chain connects TRBV20-1 to TRBJ1-1, with D hard to call. Trimming pared 4 bases from V and 13 bases from J, leaving 16 bases between. The CDR3 is 11 amino acids. Per the germline V gene, CDR1 is DFQATT and CDR2 is SNEGSKA (reference sequence). The CDR3 sequence: CSATPQVGVFF. CDR3 nucleotide sequence: TGCAGTGCTACCCCCCAGGTTGGCGTTTTCTTT.

This clone was counted a few times. This chain connects TRBV28 to TRBJ1-1; 7 positions match TRBD1. The germline V gene has CDR1 MDHEN and CDR2 SYDVKM. The junction had 12 bases not matched to a gene; V was cut back by 5 bases and J by 6 bases. The length of the CDR3 is 15 residues. CDR3 nucleotides: TGTGCCAGCAGTCCACAGGGGCTTGAACGGCCTGAAGCTTTCTTT. Translated: CASSPQGLERPEAFF.

J is TRBJ2-5 and V is TRBV21-1; the table names TRBD2, a call not compared with the DNA. TRBV21-1 is assigned pseudogene status. This CDR3 spans 13 amino acids. The CDR3 spells CASSRAGRETQYF. In nucleotides, the CDR3 is TGTGCCAGCAGCAGAGCCGGGAGGGAGACCCAGTACTTC.

The CDR3 loop is CAISDGLLAGAETQYF. DNA for the CDR3: TGTGCCATCAGTGATGGGCTACTAGCGGGAGCTGAGACCCAGTACTTC. The J gene is TRBJ2-5, the V gene TRBV10-3, with 11 positions matching TRBD2. CDR3 length equals 16 residues. In germline, CDR1 is ENHRY, CDR2 SYGVKD. Germline trimming cut 3 bases from V and 5 bases from J; bases unmatched to any gene: 8.

The CDR3 region is CASSLQGRNTEAFF. The CDR3 bases are TGCGCCAGCAGCTTACAGGGGAGGAACACTGAAGCTTTCTTT. This rearrangement joins TRBV5-1 to TRBJ1-1, with 7 nucleotides matching TRBD1. V lost 2 bases and J lost 1; bases outside the gene matches: 2. Per germline, CDR1 SGHRS and CDR2 YFSETQ. The CDR3 loop spans 14 amino acids.

This chain uses TRBV7-2 with TRBJ2-7; TRBD2 matches 8 bases. Germline V lookup: CDR1 SGHTA, CDR2 FQGNSA. This CDR3 region has 14 residues. The J segment lost 3 bases and the V segment lost 5 bases, leaving 6 bases of the junction unmatched. Here the CDR3 DNA reads TGTGCCAGCAGCCCACGGGGGGGCGGCTACGAGCAGTACTTC. Protein: CASSPRGGGYEQYF.

This clone was found a few times. The CDR3 DNA sequence: TGTGCCAGCTCACCACAGGGGGTATCTGGAAACACCATATATTTT. Protein product: CASSPQGVSGNTIYF. This rearrangement joins TRBV18 to TRBJ1-3; tentatively, D is TRBD1 (6 bases). This CDR3 has 15 residues. V lost 1 base to trimming and J lost 1 base, with 8 bases between them. Germline V gene sequence: CDR1 KGHSH, CDR2 LQKENI.

This clone was counted a single time. The chain uses TRBV27 and TRBJ2-2, with 7 nucleotides matching TRBD1. This CDR3 is 15 amino acids long. Germline CDR1 MNHEY, CDR2 SMNVEV (reference sequence). With 6 bases clipped from V and 2 bases from J, the junction kept 6 bases outside the gene matches. CDR3 region: CASSYGTANTGELFF. The CDR3 region has the DNA TGTGCCAGCAGCTATGGGACAGCTAACACCGGGGAGCTGTTTTTT.

This chain joins TRBV6-1 and TRBJ1-2, with D unresolved. The CDR3 runs to 13 residues. V shed 7 bases and J shed 1 base, with 10 bases lying between them. The germline V gene has CDR1 MNHNS and CDR2 SASEGT. Here the CDR3 reads CASKYSHNYGYTF. CDR3 DNA sequence: TGTGCCAGCAAGTACAGCCATAACTATGGCTACACCTTC.

The V and J genes are TRBV2 and TRBJ1-5; 9 nucleotides agree with TRBD1. The germline CDR1 and CDR2 sequences are SNHLY and FYNNEI. The J segment lost 6 bases and the V segment lost 5 bases, leaving 11 bases of the junction unmatched. The CDR3 loop spans 16 amino acids. The CDR3 coding sequence is TGTGCCAGCAGTACTGGGACAGGGCCGGGGACTCAGCCCCAGCATTTT. It yields the protein CASSTGTGPGTQPQHF.

The rearrangement links TRBV4-3 to TRBJ2-6, with D possibly being TRBD1 (5 bases). The ends were cut back, 2 bases at V and 0 bases at J, with 8 bases in the middle. Germline lookup yields CDR1 LGHNA and CDR2 YSLEER. The CDR3 is made up of 16 amino acids. The CDR3 coding sequence is TGCGCCAGCAGCCAAAGGGGCAGCTCTGGGGCCAACGTCCTGACTTTC. Translating gives CASSQRGSSGANVLTF.

V usage is TRBV28 and J usage is TRBJ2-7, with TRBD1 matching 10 bases. J was trimmed by 5 bases and V by 6 bases; bases with no gene match: 7. This CDR3 spans 14 amino acids. In germline, CDR1 is MDHEN, CDR2 SYDVKM. CDR3 amino acids: CASSPGTGVHEQYF. CDR3 bases: TGTGCCAGCAGCCCCGGGACAGGGGTCCACGAGCAGTACTTC.

J is TRBJ1-5 and V is TRBV7-9; D is ambiguous. V was clipped by 4 bases and J by 6 bases, with 13 bases between them. The germline gives CDR1 SEHNR, CDR2 FQNEAQ (reference sequence). The CDR3 runs 14 residues. CDR3 protein: CASSSARVSQPQHF. The CDR3 nucleotides are TGTGCCAGCAGCTCCGCCCGGGTTAGTCAGCCCCAGCATTTT.

This clone was detected once. This rearrangement joins TRBV27 to TRBJ1-6; 7 positions match TRBD1. CDR3 length: 16 amino acids. The germline gives CDR1 MNHEY, CDR2 SMNVEV (reference sequence). J was trimmed by 4 bases and V by 8 bases; bases with no gene match: 11. The CDR3 protein is CASGIRTGFYNSPLHF. DNA of the CDR3: TGTGCCAGCGGGATACGGACAGGTTTTTATAATTCACCCCTCCACTTT.

This chain joins TRBV27 and TRBJ2-3, with TRBD2 matching over 8 bases. The V segment lost 3 bases and the J segment 0 bases; nucleotides outside the gene matches: 5. The CDR3 extends over 16 amino acids. Germline V gives CDR1 MNHEY, CDR2 SMNVEV (reference sequence). This chain's CDR3 is CASSFLTSGSTDTQYF. The DNA of the CDR3 is TGTGCCAGCAGTTTCCTAACTAGCGGTAGCACAGATACGCAGTATTTT.

V is TRBV29-1 and J is TRBJ1-2; 8 nucleotides agree with TRBD1. Germline assignment: CDR1 SQVTM and CDR2 ANQGSEA. Trimming removed 6 bases from V and 7 bases from J; junction bases left unmatched: 13. The CDR3 is made up of 14 amino acids. The CDR3 nucleotides are TGCAGCGTGGACAGGGCCACTATAAATCGTGGCTACACCTTC. Translating gives CSVDRATINRGYTF.

The chain is built from TRBV9 and TRBJ1-1, with D tentatively TRBD1 (6 bases). The CDR3 sequence is 15 residues long. Trimming left V 5 bases short and J 1 base short, with 15 bases between. Germline CDR1 is SGDLS and CDR2 is YYNGEE. The chain's CDR3 is CASSDSGHPNTEAFF. The DNA of the CDR3 is TGTGCCAGCAGTGACTCGGGACACCCGAACACTGAAGCTTTCTTT.